One sample yielded the 27 T cell receptor beta chains listed below, sequenced in a study of shared clonotypes between healthy human individuals. The assay was immunoSEQ multiplex PCR, and TCRdb's table has in-frame clones only and misses some. Of some 2.4 million clones in the sample, approximately 93% are singletons; the top ten hold roughly 0.36%. The sequencing sample was made of naive CD4+ T cells from PBMCs. The sample's subset: CD45RA+ positively selected. Every receptor here comes from a man younger than 30 in good health. Some clones in this sample may be carry-over from other donors' samples.

The rearrangement joins TRBV29-1 to TRBJ2-7; no clear D gene. The CDR3 is made up of 12 amino acids. Trimming shortened V by 6 bases and J by 5 bases, and 14 bases separated the two germline ends. Germline loops: CDR1 SQVTM, CDR2 ANQGSEA. The chain's CDR3 is CSVGRVLDEQYF. The CDR3 region has the DNA TGCAGCGTGGGAAGGGTCCTGGACGAGCAGTACTTC.

This clone was counted a single time. CDR3 amino acids: CATSDDRDNTGELFF. CDR3 nucleotides: TGTGCCACCAGCGACGACAGGGACAACACCGGGGAGCTGTTTTTT. This rearrangement joins TRBV15 to TRBJ2-2; TRBD1 agrees at 7 bases. Looked up from germline, CDR1 is LNHNV and CDR2 is YYDKDF (reference sequence). The CDR3 length is 15 residues. J gave up 2 bases and V 5 bases, and 5 bases lay outside the gene matches.

The rearrangement joins TRBV7-2 to TRBJ2-2; no clear D. This CDR3 is 16 amino acids long. Germline V gives CDR1 SGHTA, CDR2 FQGNSA. V was cut by 7 bases and J by 0 bases, with 15 bases left in between. The CDR3 coding sequence is TGTGCCAGCACCCTAACCGGGCCCTCGAACACCGGGGAGCTGTTTTTT. Translated: CASTLTGPSNTGELFF.

This rearrangement joins TRBV7-2 to TRBJ1-1; weak D call: TRBD1 (6 bases). V was shortened by 1 base and J by 3 bases, with 9 bases between the two germline ends. Germline CDR1 is SGHTA and CDR2 is FQGNSA. The CDR3 is made up of 14 amino acids. CDR3 sequence (DNA): TGTGCCAGCAGCTTAGGGGGGCGACACACTGAAGCTTTCTTT. Residues: CASSLGGRHTEAFF.

The chain combines TRBV28 with TRBJ1-1; D is ambiguous. The CDR3 has 15 amino acids. CDR1 and CDR2 (germline): MDHEN, SYDVKM. V lost 6 bases and J 1 base, leaving 15 bases between the germline ends. In DNA form, the CDR3 reads TGTGCCAGCAGCCGAACGGGTTTAGGGAACACTGAAGCTTTCTTT. This translates into CASSRTGLGNTEAFF.

The V call is TRBV6-1, the J call TRBJ2-5, with a possible D match to TRBD2 (5 bases). There are 14 residues in the CDR3. Germline V gives CDR1 MNHNS, CDR2 SASEGT. The V end lost 4 bases, the J end lost 5 bases, and 14 bases lay between the germline ends. The CDR3 DNA reads as TGTGCCAGCAGTGCGGAGACTAAGTTTGAGACCCAGTACTTC. Protein product: CASSAETKFETQYF.

This sequence joins TRBV30 and TRBJ2-1; 8 nucleotides agree with TRBD1. The germline V gene encodes CDR1 GTSNPN and CDR2 SVGIG (reference sequence). The V gene end was trimmed by 3 bases and the J gene end by 3 bases; junction bases not matched to a gene: 7. This CDR3 is 15 amino acids long. The CDR3 region is CAWRDTGTGYNEQFF. CDR3 DNA sequence: TGTGCCTGGAGGGACACAGGGACAGGCTACAATGAGCAGTTCTTC.

The gene calls are TRBV7-3 and TRBJ2-2; D is unresolved. The germline V and J ends were trimmed by 5 bases and 4 bases, with 14 bases remaining between them. This CDR3 has 15 amino acids. Germline V gene lookup returns CDR1 SGHTA and CDR2 FQGTGA. The CDR3 nucleotides are TGTGCCAGCAGCCTTACCGTCCTCAGCACCGGGGAGCTGTTTTTT. Protein product: CASSLTVLSTGELFF.

Note on this clone: Other nucleotide sequences from this sample produce the same CDR3. This rearrangement joins TRBV5-1 to TRBJ2-1; TRBD1 agrees at 8 bases. CDR3 size: 14 residues. Germline V gene data show CDR1 as SGHRS and CDR2 as YFSETQ. V was clipped by 0 bases and J by 7 bases; unmatched bases: 3. The chain's CDR3 is CASSLGQGWNEQFF. Here the CDR3 DNA reads TGCGCCAGCAGCTTGGGACAGGGGTGGAATGAGCAGTTCTTC.

The gene calls are TRBV28 and TRBJ2-1; 7 bases line up with TRBD2. CDR3 length: 13 residues. The germline CDR1 and CDR2 sequences are MDHEN and SYDVKM. Germline trimming cut 2 bases from V and 15 bases from J; bases unmatched to any gene: 10. CDR3 coding DNA: TGTGCCAGCAGTTTAGGGACTACTCCCGGGGGGTTCTTC. This gives the protein CASSLGTTPGGFF.

The V and J genes are TRBV5-4 and TRBJ2-1, with D possibly being TRBD2 (5 bases). The CDR3 loop spans 12 amino acids. V gave up 2 bases and J gave up 9 bases, with 9 bases separating them. Germline-derived CDR1 and CDR2 are SGHNT and YYREEE (reference sequence). This CDR3 is CASSFAGPEQFF. CDR3 DNA sequence: TGTGCCAGCAGCTTCGCGGGCCCTGAGCAGTTCTTC.

The chain has TRBV5-6 and TRBJ2-3, with 11 bases identical to TRBD2. Germline CDR1 reads SGHDT; CDR2 reads YYEEEE. The CDR3 sequence is 17 residues long. J was trimmed by 5 bases and V by 0 bases; bases with no gene match: 8. The CDR3 spells CASSLGVSGRAGDTQYF. The CDR3 nucleotides read TGTGCCAGCAGCTTGGGTGTTAGCGGGAGGGCCGGAGATACGCAGTATTTT.

Comments on this clone: Other DNA sequences from this sample encode an identical CDR3 as well. V gene TRBV29-1 combines with J gene TRBJ2-2, with 9 bases aligning to TRBD1. The germline V gene encodes CDR1 SQVTM and CDR2 ANQGSEA. The CDR3 has 14 residues. The trim removed 5 bases at V and 0 bases at J, leaving 1 base unmatched. The CDR3 nucleotides are TGCAGCGTTCGGACAGGGGCGAACACCGGGGAGCTGTTTTTT. It specifies CSVRTGANTGELFF.

The chain carries TRBV4-2 and TRBJ2-2; TRBD2 matches 8 bases. The V gene's germline CDR1 is LGHNA and CDR2 YNFKEQ. There are 16 residues in the CDR3. The junction had 6 bases not matched to a gene; V was cut back by 6 bases and J by 0 bases. The chain's CDR3 is CASRQRGLANTGELFF. CDR3 nucleotide sequence: TGTGCCAGCAGACAACGGGGACTAGCGAACACCGGGGAGCTGTTTTTT.

This chain joins TRBV5-1 and TRBJ2-1; 7 bases match TRBD1. The CDR3 consists of 14 residues. J lost 3 bases, V lost 8 bases, and 8 bases had no gene match. Looked up from germline, CDR1 is SGHRS and CDR2 is YFSETQ. The CDR3 DNA follows: TGCGCCAGTACAAGGGACAGAAACTACAATGAGCAGTTCTTC. Protein product: CASTRDRNYNEQFF.

The gene calls are TRBV19 and TRBJ1-1, with 9 bases identical to TRBD1. Germline V gene lookup returns CDR1 LNHDA and CDR2 SQIVND (reference sequence). The CDR3 has 13 residues. J lost 4 bases, V lost 5 bases, and 2 bases had no gene match. The CDR3 region is CASSGQGTTEAFF. CDR3 DNA sequence: TGTGCCAGTAGTGGACAGGGGACCACTGAAGCTTTCTTT.

The chain joins TRBV27 to TRBJ2-5, with a tentative D call TRBD2 (6 bases). V gave up 6 bases and J gave up 2 bases, with 16 bases separating them. Per germline, CDR1 MNHEY and CDR2 SMNVEV (reference sequence). The CDR3 runs to 15 residues. Here the CDR3 DNA reads TGTGCCAGCAGCCCGGGACTTTGGGGGCAAGAGACCCAGTACTTC. Amino acids: CASSPGLWGQETQYF.

The chain uses TRBV28 and TRBJ2-1; 10 nucleotides line up with TRBD2. This CDR3 spans 16 amino acids. The J segment lost 8 bases and the V segment lost 4 bases, leaving 11 bases of the junction unmatched. Germline CDR1 is MDHEN and CDR2 is SYDVKM. CDR3 sequence reads: CASSSPSGRAGDEQFF. CDR3 coding DNA: TGTGCCAGCAGTTCCCCCAGCGGGAGGGCCGGGGATGAGCAGTTCTTC. The entire variable domain, with the rest obtained from reference TRBV28 and TRBJ2-1, is as follows: DVKVTQSSRYLVKRTGEKVFLECVQDMDHENMFWYRQDPGLGLRLIYFSYDVKMKEKGDIPEGYSVSREKKERFSLILESASTNQTSMYLCASSSPSGRAGDEQFFGPGTRLTVL.

The rearrangement uses TRBV19 and TRBJ1-2; no clear D gene. CDR1 and CDR2 (germline): LNHDA, SQIVND (reference sequence). This CDR3 region has 12 residues. Trimming took 7 bases from V and 2 from J, leaving 8 bases between them. The CDR3 DNA is TGTGCCAGTACAGGTTCCAACTATGGCTACACCTTC. Its translation is CASTGSNYGYTF.

This clone occurred a few times. This chain uses TRBV7-9 with TRBJ1-5; possible D gene TRBD1, 5 bases. CDR3 length: 14 amino acids. The germline V gene encodes CDR1 SEHNR and CDR2 FQNEAQ (reference sequence). V lost 5 bases and J lost 5, with 13 bases in between. The CDR3 protein is CASSEAGLYQPQHF. The DNA of the CDR3 is TGTGCCAGCAGCGAGGCAGGGCTCTATCAGCCCCAGCATTTT.

The rearrangement links TRBV14 to TRBJ1-2, with D perhaps matching TRBD1 (5 bases). Trimming stripped 4 bases from V and 1 base from J, with 7 bases between. CDR3 length: 13 residues. Germline CDR1 SGHDN, CDR2 FVKESK. DNA for the CDR3: TGTGCCAGCAGCCCCGACAGTAACTATGGCTACACCTTC. Its protein product is CASSPDSNYGYTF.

The chain joins TRBV9 to TRBJ2-3; TRBD1 aligns across 7 bases. The CDR3 contains 15 residues. The germline gives CDR1 SGDLS, CDR2 YYNGEE. V shed 7 bases and J 2 bases; nucleotides not matched to a gene: 10. The CDR3 here is CASRPTGTATDTQYF. CDR3 bases: TGTGCCAGCCGCCCGACCGGGACAGCCACAGATACGCAGTATTTT. Full variable domain (outside the CDR3, taken from reference TRBV9 and TRBJ2-3): DSGVTQTPKHLITATGQRVTLRCSPRSGDLSVYWYQQSLDQGLQFLIQYYNGEERAKGNILERFSAQQFPDLHSELNLSSLELGDSALYFCASRPTGTATDTQYFGPGTRLTVL.

V is TRBV7-6 and J is TRBJ2-1; 8 bases agree with TRBD1. Germline CDR1 reads SGHVS; CDR2 reads FNYEAQ. The V gene end was trimmed by 4 bases and the J gene end by 3 bases; junction bases not matched to a gene: 2. This CDR3 contains 14 residues. CDR3 sequence (DNA): TGTGCCAGCAGCTCGGACAGGGTCTACAATGAGCAGTTCTTC. It specifies CASSSDRVYNEQFF.

The chain recombines TRBV15 with TRBJ1-2; D not certain. The CDR3 is 12 amino acids. Germline lookup yields CDR1 LNHNV and CDR2 YYDKDF (reference sequence). The V end was cut by 3 bases, the J end by 1 base, with 3 bases between. The CDR3 DNA follows: TGTGCCACCAGCAGGCTTAACTATGGCTACACCTTC. As protein: CATSRLNYGYTF.

The rearrangement joins TRBV7-2 to TRBJ2-2; the D gene could be TRBD1 or TRBD2 (5 bases each). With 5 bases removed from V and 10 bases from J, the gap between germline ends came to 23 bases. Germline V gene sequence: CDR1 SGHTA, CDR2 FQGNSA. There are 16 residues in the CDR3. CDR3 sequence: CASSPLRQGVSKELFF. CDR3 sequence (DNA): TGTGCCAGCAGCCCCTTGAGGCAGGGAGTTTCGAAGGAGCTGTTTTTT.

This chain links TRBV2 with TRBJ1-4; D gene unclear. Germline V CDR1 and CDR2: SNHLY, FYNNEI. The CDR3 runs 15 residues. V was clipped by 5 bases and J by 8 bases, with 18 bases between them. In DNA, the CDR3 is TGTGCCAGCAGTTGGACCATTCCAACTTACGAAAAACTGTTTTTT. The encoded protein is CASSWTIPTYEKLFF.

Comment on this clone: The sample contains more than one DNA sequence encoding this CDR3. This chain links TRBV5-1 with TRBJ2-5, with D unresolved. CDR3 size: 14 residues. The germline V and J ends were trimmed by 4 bases and 2 bases, with 12 bases remaining between them. Germline V gene sequence: CDR1 SGHRS, CDR2 YFSETQ. For the CDR3, the DNA is TGCGCCAGCAGCCCTTGGGCAGCACAAGAGACCCAGTACTTC. Protein sequence: CASSPWAAQETQYF.